Only a few counts were recorded for the clone carrying this TCR beta chain. The assay was immunoSEQ multiplex PCR, and TCRdb's table has in-frame clones only and misses some. This sample yields about 95,000 clones, of which roughly 80% are seen a single time; under 5% belongs to the top ten. This record comes from a study of blood T cell repertoires in COVID-19. The CDR3 is made up of 16 amino acids. Germline CDR1 LGHDT, CDR2 YNNKEL (reference sequence). Trimming removed 1 base from V and 3 bases from J; junction bases left unmatched: 9. The clonotype was recovered from a man at least 80 years old with COVID-19, enrolled during active disease. This rearrangement joins TRBV3-1 (or the pseudogene TRBV3-2) to TRBJ2-7; 7 bases map to TRBD1. The sequencing sample was made of peripheral blood. The CDR3, as DNA: TGTGCCAGCAGCCAAGGAAATCCAGGGGGTAGCTACGAGCAGTACTTC. Amino acids: CASSQGNPGGSYEQYF.